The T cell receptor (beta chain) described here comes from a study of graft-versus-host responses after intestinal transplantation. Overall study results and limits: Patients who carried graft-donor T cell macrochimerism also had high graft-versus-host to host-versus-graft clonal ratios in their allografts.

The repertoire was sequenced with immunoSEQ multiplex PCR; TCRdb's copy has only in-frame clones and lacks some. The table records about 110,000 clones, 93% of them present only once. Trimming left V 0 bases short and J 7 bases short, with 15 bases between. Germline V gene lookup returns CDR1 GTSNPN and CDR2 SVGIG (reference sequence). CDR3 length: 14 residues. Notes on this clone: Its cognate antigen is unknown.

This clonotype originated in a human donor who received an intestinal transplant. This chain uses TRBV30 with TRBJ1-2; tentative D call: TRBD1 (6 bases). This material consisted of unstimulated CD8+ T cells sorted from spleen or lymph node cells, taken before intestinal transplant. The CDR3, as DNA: TGTGCCTGGAGTGTACGCAGGGCCAGGGGTGGCTACACCTTC. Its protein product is CAWSVRRARGGYTF.